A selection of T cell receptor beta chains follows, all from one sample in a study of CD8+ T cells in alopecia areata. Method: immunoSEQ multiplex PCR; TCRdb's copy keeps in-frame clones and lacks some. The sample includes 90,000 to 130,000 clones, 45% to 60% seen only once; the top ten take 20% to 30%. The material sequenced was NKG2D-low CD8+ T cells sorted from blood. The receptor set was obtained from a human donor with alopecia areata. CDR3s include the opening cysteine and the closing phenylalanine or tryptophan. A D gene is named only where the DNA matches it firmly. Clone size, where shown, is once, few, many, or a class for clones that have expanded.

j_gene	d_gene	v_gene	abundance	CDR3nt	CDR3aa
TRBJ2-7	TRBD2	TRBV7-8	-	TGTGCCAGCAGCCGCGGCGGGAGCAAATACGAGCAGTACTTC	CASSRGGSKYEQYF
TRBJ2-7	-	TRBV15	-	TGTGCCACCAGTCCCCAATCTCTCTACGAGCAGTACTTC	CATSPQSLYEQYF
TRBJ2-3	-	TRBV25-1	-	TGTGCCAGCAGTGATTCATGGGGAGCAGATACGCAGTATTTT	CASSDSWGADTQYF
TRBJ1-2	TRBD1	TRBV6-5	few	TGTGCCAGCAGTTATGCAGGGGGTGATTATGGCTACACCTTC	CASSYAGGDYGYTF
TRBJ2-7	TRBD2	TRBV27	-	TGTGCCAGCAAGGCGGCTAGCGGGAGTTACGAGCAGTACTTC	CASKAASGSYEQYF
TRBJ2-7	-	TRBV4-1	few	TGCGCCAGCAGCCCCGATTTGGTCTACGAGCAGTACTTC	CASSPDLVYEQYF
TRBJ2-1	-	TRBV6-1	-	TGTGCCAGCCCGACGAACGCTTTGGATGAGCAGTTCTTC	CASPTNALDEQFF
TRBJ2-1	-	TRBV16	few	TGTGCCAGCAGCGGGAGCACCTACAATGAGCAGTTCTTC	CASSGSTYNEQFF
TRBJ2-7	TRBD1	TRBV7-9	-	TGTGCCAGCAGCTTTCCGGGACAGGGGGTATACGAGCAGTACTTC	CASSFPGQGVYEQYF
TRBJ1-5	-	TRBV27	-	TGTGCCAGCAGTTTATCTGGGGGCCAGCCCCAGCATTTT	CASSLSGGQPQHF
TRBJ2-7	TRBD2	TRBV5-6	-	TGTGCCAGCAGCCTTGGGACTACCTACGAGCAGTACTTC	CASSLGTTYEQYF
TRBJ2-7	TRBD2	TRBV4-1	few	TGCGCCAGCAGCCAAGAGCCTAGCGGGAGCCCCCCCCGTGAGCAGTACTTC	CASSQEPSGSPPREQYF
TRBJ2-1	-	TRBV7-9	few	TGTGCCAGCAGCAAAGGAGGGGCACCTTTGGATGAGCAGTTCTTC	CASSKGGAPLDEQFF